A single sample is the source of the 11 T cell receptor beta chains below, sequenced in a study of blood T cell repertoires in COVID-19. TCRdb's copy holds only in-frame clones and misses some; the assay was immunoSEQ multiplex PCR. The sample has approximately 130,000 clones, 84% seen once. The sample comprised peripheral blood. These receptors originate from a human donor in a cohort sampled during active COVID-19.

This chain uses TRBV9 with TRBJ1-6; TRBD1 matches 10 bases. The V gene's germline CDR1 is SGDLS and CDR2 YYNGEE. The CDR3 is 15 residues long. V shed 4 bases, J shed 7 bases, and the junction held 5 bases outside the gene matches. As DNA, the CDR3 is TGTGCCAGCAGCCCGGGACAGGGGACCAATTCACCCCTCCACTTT. Residues: CASSPGQGTNSPLHF.

V gene TRBV2 combines with J gene TRBJ1-2; 8 bases are a match to TRBD1. After removal of 11 bases from V and 0 bases from J, the junction contained 5 bases not matched to a gene. CDR1 SNHLY and CDR2 FYNNEI come from the germline V gene. This CDR3 is 13 amino acids long. Here the CDR3 DNA reads TGTGCCGGAAGACAGGGGTCTAACTATGGCTACACCTTC. It yields the protein CAGRQGSNYGYTF.

The chain has TRBV6-5 and TRBJ1-1, with D possibly being TRBD1 (6 bases). V was trimmed by 6 bases and J by 7 bases, leaving 18 bases between them. Germline V gene sequence: CDR1 MNHEY, CDR2 SVGAGI. This CDR3 has 14 amino acids. The CDR3 nucleotides are TGTGCCAGCAGACTCCATATAGGGACACATGAAGCTTTCTTT. Its protein is CASRLHIGTHEAFF.

This sequence joins TRBV7-9 and TRBJ1-1, with D tentatively TRBD1 (5 bases). Deletions cut 1 base from V and 11 bases from J, with 11 bases between. Per the germline V gene, CDR1 is SEHNR and CDR2 is FQNEAQ (reference sequence). CDR3 size: 12 residues. The CDR3 reads CASSLDDGGAFF. For the CDR3, the DNA is TGTGCCAGCAGCTTAGACGACGGGGGGGCTTTCTTT. The full variable domain, completed using reference TRBV7-9 and TRBJ1-1, is DTGVSQNPRHKITKRGQNVTFRCDPISEHNRLYWYRQTLGQGPEFLTYFQNEAQLEKSRLLSDRFSAERPKGSFSTLEIQRTEQGDSAMYLCASSLDDGGAFFGQGTRLTVV.

This clone was counted only a few times. The genes are TRBV6-6 and TRBJ1-2; D gene uncertain. This CDR3 is built from 11 residues. The ends were cut back, 7 bases at V and 2 bases at J, with 5 bases in the middle. Germline-derived CDR1 and CDR2 are MNHNY and SVGAGI (reference sequence). CDR3 sequence reads: CASTSNYGYTF. In nucleotides, the CDR3 is TGTGCCAGCACCTCCAACTATGGCTACACCTTC.

The V call is TRBV11-3, the J call TRBJ2-1, with D possibly TRBD1 on 6 matching bases. The CDR3 spans 15 residues. V lost 5 bases, J lost 7 bases, and 18 bases lay in between. Looked up from germline, CDR1 is SGHNT and CDR2 is YENEEA. CDR3 DNA sequence: TGTGCCAGCAGCGCTCGGACAGCCGATGAGAATGAGCAGTTCTTC. This codes for CASSARTADENEQFF.

The V call is TRBV5-1, the J call TRBJ1-2; 7 bases fit TRBD1. Germline loops: CDR1 SGHRS, CDR2 YFSETQ. V shed 4 bases, J shed 8 bases, and the junction held 11 bases outside the gene matches. This CDR3 region has 14 residues. The CDR3 coding sequence is TGCGCCAGCAGCACCGGGACAGCTCCTGGCGGCTACACCTTC. This encodes CASSTGTAPGGYTF.

This clone was seen a single time. The chain combines TRBV7-9 with TRBJ1-1; 9 nucleotides match TRBD1. This CDR3 has 14 residues. Per the germline V gene, CDR1 is SEHNR and CDR2 is FQNEAQ (reference sequence). V was pared by 7 bases and J by 4 bases, with 7 bases of the junction left unmatched. CDR3 DNA: TGTGCCAGCACGAATACAGGGGGCGGCACTGAAGCTTTCTTT. It translates to CASTNTGGGTEAFF.

The chain combines TRBV5-6 with TRBJ2-7; no clear D gene. V lost 2 bases and J 1 base, leaving 7 bases between the germline ends. This CDR3 comprises 13 residues. Germline V gene sequence: CDR1 SGHDT, CDR2 YYEEEE. Here the CDR3 DNA reads TGTGCCAGCAGCTTATGGAGTTCCTACGAGCAGTACTTC. Protein sequence: CASSLWSSYEQYF.

The chain uses TRBV5-1 and TRBJ2-1; the D gene is possibly TRBD1 (6 bases). Germline assignment: CDR1 SGHRS and CDR2 YFSETQ. V was clipped by 4 bases and J by 4 bases, with 15 bases between them. This CDR3 has 15 residues. CDR3 in amino acids: CASSPSQGFYNEQFF. CDR3 DNA: TGCGCCAGCAGCCCGAGCCAGGGGTTTTACAATGAGCAGTTCTTC.

The chain couples TRBV4-1 to TRBJ1-2, with 7 bases fitting TRBD1. The germline gives CDR1 MGHRA, CDR2 YSYEKL. The CDR3 runs 13 residues. Germline trimming cut 1 base from V and 11 bases from J; bases unmatched to any gene: 7. The CDR3 nucleotides read TGCGCCAGCAGCCAAGGCGGACAGGCCCATTACACCTTC. The encoded protein is CASSQGGQAHYTF.